This T cell receptor (beta chain) was sequenced during a study of CD8+ T cells in alopecia areata (dated by TCRdb to 2016 to 2019). Context from the whole study: Treated patients were enrolled in an open-label pilot trial of oral tofacitinib at 5 to 10 mg twice daily for moderate-to-severe alopecia areata. Tofacitinib was given for 6 to 18 months, followed by 6 months of follow-up off drug to assess delayed response and recurrence. The SALT score, which quantifies the percentage of affected scalp surface area, was used to measure disease severity in treated patients. In both human patients and the C3H/HeJ mouse model, the study applied high-throughput TCRbeta sequencing to look at T cell clonal expansion in alopecia areata. Human TCRbeta sequencing covered scalp tissue and sorted CD4+ and CD8+ peripheral blood T cells from patchy and totalis/universalis alopecia areata patients and healthy controls. Patients on tofacitinib were biopsied at baseline and after 4 and 24 weeks of treatment, and several of the patients also had a later scalp biopsy. Scalp clonality was compared across normal scalp (n=4), patchy alopecia areata scalp (n=8), and alopecia totalis/universalis scalp (n=8). RNA was obtained with the PAXgene miRNA kit for fixed scalp, the miRNeasy kit for PBMCs, and the RNeasy kit for mouse skin. immunoSEQ multiplex PCR using 35 Vbeta forward primers and 13 Jbeta reverse primers was used to amplify TCRbeta CDR3 regions.

A note on this clone: The antigen it binds to is not known. The input lacks base qualities; no much larger clone sits a single base away.

Library preparation used the immunoSEQ multiplex PCR assay. RNA was extracted from all samples and reverse transcribed into cDNA as template for TCR sequencing. SuperScript III was used to make first-strand cDNA, primed with a 2:1 mix of oligo-dT and random hexamers. Amplification bias was assessed with a synthetic immune receptor repertoire, and residual bias was removed computationally. The paper's data handling went like this. Raw reads were preprocessed to remove errors, and CDR3 was defined by IMGT conventions from the conserved cysteine to phenylalanine. Clonality was computed by normalizing Shannon entropy by log2 of the number of productive unique TCRs and subtracting the result from 1. Scalp TCRbeta sequences were cross-referenced with sorted blood CD4 and CD8 repertoires so that the CD4 or CD8 identity of scalp clones could be inferred. TCRdb retrieved this table from immuneACCESS and kept in-frame rearrangements only. Not all clones are present; in checked studies, unresolved V genes account for under half, and no reason is known for the remainder. That table supplies the V and J calls and clone size; D and trimming were determined from the DNA. The sample has 250,000 to 300,000 clones on record, 58% of them singletons. The ten largest account for approximately 1.8% of the sample.

What the research found in general, with its limitations: During tofacitinib treatment, many expanded lesional clones remained in scalp and blood, and this persistence may partly explain relapse after treatment is stopped. Unlike mouse skin, which is dominated by gammadelta T cells, normal human skin has resident alphabeta T cells that are also sequenced, and this complicates analysis of the scalp TCR repertoire. TCR sequences shared between patients were less clear than in mice, possibly partly because of HLA diversity in the patient population. Higher clonality and more expanded CD8+ clones were observed in lesional scalp than in normal scalp, particularly in alopecia totalis/universalis, a finding suggestive of antigenic drive. Because the treated cohort was small and had just a single nonresponder, larger studies are needed to establish links between baseline CD8+ expansion and response. With tofacitinib, both scalp clonality and the number of expanded CD8+ clones among the top 100 scalp clones went down significantly.

According to the study, the label for this sample's time point signals: roughly 26 weeks on oral tofacitinib. The sample's treatment or condition label, in plain terms: oral pan-JAK inhibitor, 5-10 mg twice daily. Peripheral blood and lesional scalp punch biopsies were obtained from patients with alopecia areata. PBMCs were isolated by density centrifugation and stained for CD3, CD4 and CD8, and CD4+ and CD8+ T cells were sorted on a FACSAria. Based on the germline V gene, the CDR1 and CDR2 sequences are SGHRS and YFSETQ. CDR3 length: 14 amino acids, cysteine to phenylalanine. CDR3 DNA only is kept here, 42 bases in frame from base 1. V is cut by 1 base and J by 2 bases, and the space between the germline ends is 9 bases.

The clonotype was recovered from a human donor with alopecia areata. Here the sequenced sample was CD4+ T cells sorted from blood, taken at week 24, from a patient treated with tofacitinib. Rearrangement joined TRBV5-1 to TRBJ2-5; the D gene is not confidently resolved. The CDR3 has the sequence CASSLSTFQETQYF. The bases read TGCGCCAGCAGCTTGTCCACCTTTCAAGAGACCCAGTACTTC.